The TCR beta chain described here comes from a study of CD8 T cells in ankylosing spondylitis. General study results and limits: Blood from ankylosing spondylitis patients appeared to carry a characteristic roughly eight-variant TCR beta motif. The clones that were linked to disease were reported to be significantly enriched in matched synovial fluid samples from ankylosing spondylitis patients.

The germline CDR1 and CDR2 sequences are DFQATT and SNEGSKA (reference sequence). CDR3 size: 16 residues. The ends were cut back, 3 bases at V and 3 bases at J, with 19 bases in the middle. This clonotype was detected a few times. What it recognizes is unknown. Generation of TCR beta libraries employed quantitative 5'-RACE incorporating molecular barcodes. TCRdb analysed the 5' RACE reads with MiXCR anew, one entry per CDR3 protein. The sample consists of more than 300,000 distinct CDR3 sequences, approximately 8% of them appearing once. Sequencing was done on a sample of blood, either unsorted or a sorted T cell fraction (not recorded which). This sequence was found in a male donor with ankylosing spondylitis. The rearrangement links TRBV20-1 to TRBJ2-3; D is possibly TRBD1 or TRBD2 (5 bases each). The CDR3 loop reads CSARDGTAYRTDTQYF. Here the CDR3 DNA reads TGCAGTGCTAGGGACGGGACCGCCTATCGGACAGATACGCAGTATTTT.